What follows is one TCR beta chain and its context. As yet, its antigen is unknown. Other DNA sequences within the sample encode an identical CDR3. The deep-level immunoSEQ assay was used. The table came from immunoSEQ multiplex PCR; TCRdb's copy has only in-frame clones and leaves some out. This sample has about 2.1 million clones, with around 93% found just once. The data originate from a study of shared clonotypes between healthy human individuals. The naive CD8 fraction comprised CD45RO-negative cells positively selected for CCR7 and excluded terminally differentiated effector memory CD45RA+ cells. The V gene's germline CDR1 is MNHEY and CDR2 SMNVEV (reference sequence). The V gene lost 3 bases and the J gene lost 3 bases, with 9 bases spanning the gap. CDR3 size: 14 residues. Whole-study results and caveats: All-four-donor shared clonotypes had higher generation probabilities than non-shared clonotypes did. Naive CD4 clonotypes were shared across a few donors at roughly 5%.

Sequenced: naive CD8+ T cells from PBMCs. The sequence was obtained from a man between 18 and 29 years old in good health. Some clones in this sample may be carry-over from other donors' samples. J is TRBJ1-3 and V is TRBV27; D is unclear. The CDR3 region has the DNA TGTGCCAGCAGTTTGTCCAGAAGTGGAAACACCATATATTTT. It specifies CASSLSRSGNTIYF.